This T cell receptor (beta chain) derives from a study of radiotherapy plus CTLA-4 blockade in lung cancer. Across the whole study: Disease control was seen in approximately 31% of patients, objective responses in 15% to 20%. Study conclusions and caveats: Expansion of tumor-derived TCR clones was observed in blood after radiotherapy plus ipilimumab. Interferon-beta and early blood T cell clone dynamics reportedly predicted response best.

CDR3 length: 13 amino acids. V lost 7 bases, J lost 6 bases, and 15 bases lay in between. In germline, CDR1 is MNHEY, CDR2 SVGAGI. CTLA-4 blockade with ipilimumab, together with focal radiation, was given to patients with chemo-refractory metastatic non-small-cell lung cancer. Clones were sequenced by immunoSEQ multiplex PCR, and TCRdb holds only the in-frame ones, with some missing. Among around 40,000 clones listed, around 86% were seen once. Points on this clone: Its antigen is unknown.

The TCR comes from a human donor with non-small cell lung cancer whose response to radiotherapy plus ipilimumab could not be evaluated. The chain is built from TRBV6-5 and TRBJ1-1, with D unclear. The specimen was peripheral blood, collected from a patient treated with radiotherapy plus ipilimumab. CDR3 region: CASIRTARAEAFF. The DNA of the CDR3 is TGTGCCAGCATACGGACCGCGCGGGCTGAAGCTTTCTTT.